This TCR beta chain emerged from a study of blood T cells in healthy people across ages. Overall study results and limits: Diversity estimated from one million T cells was considered an underestimate. Roughly linear age-related decline in beta diversity appeared, significant by age around 36.

Trimming took off 5 bases at V and 0 bases at J, with 8 bases between the two ends. Germline V gene sequence: CDR1 MNHEY, CDR2 SMNVEV (reference sequence). The CDR3 covers 14 residues. This clonotype was picked up a small number of times. Its specificity is unknown. For the second PCR, which ran for 7 to 11 cycles, a sample-barcoded 5' primer and a J-beta primer mix were used. MiXCR, applied by TCRdb to the 5' RACE reads, yields one record per CDR3 protein. The sample yields some 900,000 distinct CDR3 sequences, about 44% seen once. Total RNA, at least 6 micrograms per sample, was extracted from PBMCs.

Sequencing was done on a sample of blood. The chain is built from TRBV27 and TRBJ1-5; D remains ambiguous. The receptor comes from a man under 40 in good health. CDR3 protein: CASSAADSNQPQHF. CDR3 bases: TGTGCCAGCAGTGCGGCAGATAGCAATCAGCCCCAGCATTTT.